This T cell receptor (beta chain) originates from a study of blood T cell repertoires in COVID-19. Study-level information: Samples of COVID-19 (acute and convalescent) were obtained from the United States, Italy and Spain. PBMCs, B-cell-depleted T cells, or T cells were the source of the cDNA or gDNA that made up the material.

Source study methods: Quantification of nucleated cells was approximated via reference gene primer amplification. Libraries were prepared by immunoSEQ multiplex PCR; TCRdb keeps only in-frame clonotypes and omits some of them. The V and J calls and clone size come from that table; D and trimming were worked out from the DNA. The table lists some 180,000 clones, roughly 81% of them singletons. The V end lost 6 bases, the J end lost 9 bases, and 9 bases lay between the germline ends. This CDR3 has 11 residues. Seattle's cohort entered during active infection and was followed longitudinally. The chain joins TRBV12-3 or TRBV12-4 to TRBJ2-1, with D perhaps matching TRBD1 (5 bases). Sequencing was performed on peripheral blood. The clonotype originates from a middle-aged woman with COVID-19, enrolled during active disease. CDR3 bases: TGTGCCAGCAGACTCGACAGTGAGCAGTTCTTC. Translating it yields CASRLDSEQFF.